The 17 T cell receptor beta chains presented below share a single source sample, sequenced in a study of Ad26.COV2.S vaccination and SARS-CoV-2 variants. Treatment given: some 20 received Ad26.COV2.S at low or high dose, single or two shots; roughly five received placebo; per-sample allocation not given. Repertoires come from day 63 after the first vaccine or placebo injection. Data came from immunoSEQ multiplex PCR; TCRdb stores just in-frame clones and leaves some out. The sample includes roughly 300,000 clones, 65% to 90% seen only once; the top ten take about 10%. The sequences come from peripheral blood, collected in a trial of Ad26.COV2.S vaccine versus placebo. Receptors originate from a person aged 18-60 years who received the Ad26.COV2.S COVID-19 vaccine or a placebo.

V gene TRBV28 combines with J gene TRBJ2-7; the match to TRBD1 covers 9 bases. Losses at the gene ends were 6 bases for V and 5 bases for J; bases not matched to a gene: 11. The CDR3 sequence is 15 residues long. CDR1 and CDR2 from the germline V gene are MDHEN and SYDVKM. The CDR3 reads CASSLKGQGRHEQYF. The CDR3 nucleotides read TGTGCCAGCAGCCTTAAGGGACAGGGAAGGCACGAGCAGTACTTC.

V gene TRBV6-5 combines with J gene TRBJ2-1; no firm D call. The CDR3 consists of 14 residues. CDR1 MNHEY and CDR2 SVGAGI come from the germline V gene. V lost 3 bases to trimming and J lost 4 bases, with 10 bases between them. CDR3 protein: CASSYENVYNEQFF. As DNA, the CDR3 is TGTGCCAGCAGTTATGAGAACGTATACAATGAGCAGTTCTTC.

This clone has more than one count but fewer than ten. V usage is TRBV29-1 and J usage is TRBJ2-5, with 9 bases aligning to TRBD2. Germline-derived CDR1 and CDR2 are SQVTM and ANQGSEA. This CDR3 has 14 residues. Trimming cost V 5 bases and J 2 bases; bases outside gene matches: 6. The CDR3 loop reads CSVKRLAEQETQYF. The CDR3 nucleotides are TGCAGCGTTAAAAGACTAGCGGAGCAAGAGACCCAGTACTTC. Full variable domain (rest looked up from reference TRBV29-1 and TRBJ2-5): SAVISQKPSRDICQRGTSLTIQCQVDSQVTMMFWYRQQPGQSLTLIATANQGSEATYESGFVIDKFPISRPNLTFSTLTVSNMSPEDSSIYLCSVKRLAEQETQYFGPGTRLLVL.

The V gene is TRBV7-2, the J gene TRBJ1-2; D is uncertain. CDR3 length: 16 residues. The V gene lost 5 bases and the J gene lost 5 bases, with 21 bases spanning the gap. The germline gives CDR1 SGHTA, CDR2 FQGNSA. The DNA for the CDR3 is TGTGCCAGCAGCCCACAAACGGGGTCTAGGATTTATGGCTACACCTTC. This codes for CASSPQTGSRIYGYTF. The full variable domain, rest sourced from reference TRBV7-2 and TRBJ1-2, is GAGVSQSPSNKVTEKGKDVELRCDPISGHTALYWYRQSLGQGLEFLIYFQGNSAPDKSGLPSDRFSAERTGGSVSTLTIQRTQQEDSAVYLCASSPQTGSRIYGYTFGSGTRLTVV.

This rearrangement joins TRBV6-5 to TRBJ1-1; D is uncertain. V lost 5 bases and J lost 6, with 13 bases in between. In germline, CDR1 is MNHEY, CDR2 SVGAGI. The CDR3 is made up of 13 amino acids. Here the CDR3 reads CASSKGAGSEAFF. CDR3 DNA sequence: TGTGCCAGCAGTAAGGGCGCGGGCTCTGAAGCTTTCTTT.

This CDR3 reads CASSPGGQGNNQPQHF. The DNA for the CDR3 is TGTGCCAGCAGCCCCGGTGGACAGGGGAACAATCAGCCCCAGCATTTT. The J gene is TRBJ1-5, the V gene TRBV28; 9 bases are shared with TRBD1. The germline CDR1 and CDR2 sequences are MDHEN and SYDVKM. The CDR3 is 16 residues long. With 6 bases clipped from V and 3 bases from J, the junction kept 9 bases outside the gene matches.

The chain recombines TRBV28 with TRBJ1-6, with D possibly being TRBD1 (5 bases). Germline assignment: CDR1 MDHEN and CDR2 SYDVKM. Trimming took off 4 bases at V and 2 bases at J, with 6 bases between the two ends. The CDR3 contains 14 residues. The CDR3 nucleotides are TGTGCCAGCAGTTCGGGGGCCTATAATTCACCCCTCCACTTT. This encodes CASSSGAYNSPLHF.

This sequence joins TRBV28 and TRBJ1-4; D is uncertain. The length of the CDR3 is 14 residues. With 2 bases removed from V and 6 bases from J, the gap between germline ends came to 10 bases. Germline V gene sequence: CDR1 MDHEN, CDR2 SYDVKM. CDR3 protein: CASSLRPGYEKLFF. For the CDR3, the DNA is TGTGCCAGCAGTTTAAGGCCTGGGTATGAAAAACTGTTTTTT.

The genes are TRBV5-1 and TRBJ2-1; no reliable D call. V dropped 1 base and J dropped 5 bases, with 10 bases sitting between them. Germline CDR1 and CDR2: SGHRS and YFSETQ. This CDR3 is 14 amino acids long. The CDR3 region is CASSLSLSNNEQFF. The CDR3 DNA follows: TGCGCCAGCAGCTTGTCCCTTTCCAACAATGAGCAGTTCTTC.

V is TRBV7-9 and J is TRBJ1-1; no clear D gene. From germline, CDR1 is SEHNR and CDR2 FQNEAQ (reference sequence). The CDR3 runs to 14 residues. Deletions cut 1 base from V and 6 bases from J, with 12 bases between. CDR3 in amino acids: CASSLEPGTSEAFF. The CDR3 DNA sequence: TGTGCCAGCAGCTTAGAGCCGGGAACCTCTGAAGCTTTCTTT.

The V call is TRBV7-9, the J call TRBJ1-2, with D uncertain. Germline V gene data show CDR1 as SEHNR and CDR2 as FQNEAQ (reference sequence). CDR3 length equals 13 residues. V gave up 5 bases and J gave up 7 bases, with 14 bases separating them. The CDR3 spells CASSREAPGGYTF. The CDR3 nucleotides read TGTGCCAGCAGCCGTGAAGCGCCGGGTGGCTACACCTTC.

The J gene is TRBJ2-1, the V gene TRBV6-6, with TRBD2 identical over 8 bases. This CDR3 has 13 residues. Trimming at V came to 2 bases and at J to 8 bases, leaving 2 bases not matched to a gene. CDR1 and CDR2 (germline): MNHNY, SVGAGI (reference sequence). DNA of the CDR3: TGTGCCAGCAGTTACGGGACTAGGGATGAGCAGTTCTTC. It codes for CASSYGTRDEQFF.

As regards this clone: One end of the junction is discordant with germline, which a read error may explain. The chain is built from TRBV28 and TRBJ2-7, with D unclear. This CDR3 has 12 amino acids. Germline-derived CDR1 and CDR2 are MDHEN and SYDVKM. The CDR3 DNA reads as TGTGCCAGCAGTTCACGTCCCTCCTTCCACTCCTTC. It specifies CASSSRPSFHSF.

The chain uses TRBV5-1 and TRBJ1-6, with 7 bases matching TRBD1. V gave up 6 bases and J gave up 5 bases; unmatched junction bases: 11. The CDR3 length is 16 residues. Germline V CDR1 and CDR2: SGHRS, YFSETQ. The CDR3 sequence is CASTEYYRGNNSPLHF. The CDR3 DNA reads TGCGCCAGCACCGAATACTACAGGGGCAATAATTCACCCCTCCACTTT.

This clone came up once. The chain uses TRBV2 and TRBJ2-7, with 11 bases lining up with TRBD2. Trimming took 7 bases from V and 5 from J; bases not matched to a gene: 10. The germline gives CDR1 SNHLY, CDR2 FYNNEI. This CDR3 region has 15 residues. CDR3 in DNA: TGTGCCAGCAAAAAAGGGGAGGGACTAGCGGACGAGCAGTACTTC. It yields the protein CASKKGEGLADEQYF.

The V gene is TRBV3-1 (or the pseudogene TRBV3-2), the J gene TRBJ2-5; D unresolved. The CDR3 spans 14 residues. The V and J ends lost 0 bases and 3 bases respectively, with 8 bases between them. Germline CDR1 and CDR2: LGHDT and YNNKEL (reference sequence). DNA of the CDR3: TGTGCCAGCAGCCAAGATGGGCTAGAAGAGACCCAGTACTTC. Translated, it gives CASSQDGLEETQYF.

The V and J genes are TRBV9 and TRBJ2-7; D not certain. Trimming cost V 5 bases and J 3 bases, with 12 bases left between them. Germline V CDR1 and CDR2: SGDLS, YYNGEE. This CDR3 is 13 amino acids long. This chain's CDR3 is CASSQGPVYEQYF. CDR3 bases: TGTGCCAGCAGTCAAGGACCCGTCTACGAGCAGTACTTC.